The 26 T cell receptor beta chains presented below share a single source sample, sequenced in a study of blood T cells in healthy people across ages. The authors ran a second PCR of roughly 7 to 11 cycles using a sample-barcoded 5' primer and a J-beta primer mix. TCRdb fed the 5' RACE reads into MiXCR, producing one record per CDR3 protein. The sample includes 1.5 million to 2 million distinct CDR3 sequences, 34% seen only once; the top ten take over 9%. Input material: blood. These receptors all come from a woman in her 30s in good health.

This clonotype was observed many times. The V call is TRBV5-6, the J call TRBJ2-7; D is perhaps TRBD2 (5 bases). The CDR3 extends over 13 amino acids. The V gene lost 3 bases and the J gene lost 2 bases, with 9 bases spanning the gap. The V gene's germline CDR1 is SGHDT and CDR2 YYEEEE. Here the CDR3 reads CASSSDLTYEQYF. As DNA, the CDR3 is TGTGCCAGCAGCTCGGACTTGACCTACGAGCAGTACTTC.

The gene calls are TRBV27 and TRBJ1-2; perhaps TRBD1 as D (5 bases). The V gene lost 4 bases and the J gene lost 3 bases, with 21 bases spanning the gap. CDR3 length: 17 residues. CDR1 is MNHEY, CDR2 SMNVEV, per germline (reference sequence). CDR3 in amino acids: CASSSGAGHQKDYGYTF. The CDR3 coding sequence is TGTGCCAGCAGTTCCGGGGCCGGTCACCAAAAGGACTATGGCTACACCTTC.

This clonotype was recorded a few times. The chain uses TRBV3-1 and TRBJ1-2; no clear D. The germline CDR1 and CDR2 sequences are LGHDT and YNNKEL (reference sequence). This CDR3 comprises 14 residues. V was trimmed by 1 base and J by 8 bases, leaving 14 bases between them. The CDR3 spells CASSQAGTVSGYTF. The DNA of the CDR3 is TGTGCCAGCAGCCAAGCGGGTACAGTTTCGGGCTACACCTTC.

The count of this clonotype is one. The chain has TRBV7-8 and TRBJ2-1; D is unclear. Germline V gene sequence: CDR1 SGHVS, CDR2 FQNEAQ. Trimming removed 3 bases from V and 9 bases from J, with 12 bases in between. The CDR3 loop spans 13 amino acids. CDR3 nucleotide sequence: TGTGCCAGCAGCTTCCTCCCATTTGCTGAGCAGTTCTTC. This gives the protein CASSFLPFAEQFF.

This clonotype was seen a handful of times. This chain uses TRBV12-3 or TRBV12-4 with TRBJ2-3; D is perhaps TRBD1 (6 bases). V shed 3 bases and J shed 2 bases, with 9 bases lying between them. This CDR3 is built from 14 residues. The CDR3 spells CASSFQGHTDTQYF. In nucleotides, the CDR3 is TGTGCCAGCAGTTTTCAGGGACACACAGATACGCAGTATTTT.

This clonotype was seen more than once but under ten times. An end of the junction differs from the germline gene, which may be a read error. V is TRBV7-2 and J is TRBJ2-7, with 10 bases matching TRBD2. This CDR3 region has 15 residues. CDR1 and CDR2 from the germline V gene are SGHTA and FQGNSA. CDR3 region: CACSLEGLAQSARYF. The CDR3 DNA sequence: TGTGCCTGCAGCTTAGAGGGACTAGCGCAGTCCGCACGGTACTTC.

The chain couples TRBV2 to TRBJ2-1; 10 bases fit TRBD2. This CDR3 contains 13 residues. The J segment lost 9 bases and the V segment lost 7 bases, leaving 6 bases of the junction unmatched. Germline lookup yields CDR1 SNHLY and CDR2 FYNNEI. The CDR3 DNA reads TGTGCCAGCATGTATAGCGGGAGGAGTGAGCAGTTCTTC. Translated, it gives CASMYSGRSEQFF.

This clonotype appeared a few times. V gene TRBV7-9 combines with J gene TRBJ2-1; D is perhaps TRBD2 (5 bases). This CDR3 is built from 13 residues. V lost 5 bases to trimming and J lost 9 bases, with 14 bases between them. Germline assignment: CDR1 SEHNR and CDR2 FQNEAQ (reference sequence). Here the CDR3 reads CASSPVLASEQFF. CDR3 nucleotides: TGTGCCAGCAGCCCGGTGCTAGCAAGTGAGCAGTTCTTC.

The V and J genes are TRBV20-1 and TRBJ2-6; possibly TRBD1 for D (6 bases). This CDR3 has 17 residues. Looked up from germline, CDR1 is DFQATT and CDR2 is SNEGSKA (reference sequence). V was pared by 0 bases and J by 4 bases, with 16 bases between. CDR3 sequence: CSARDHWDKAGANVLTF. Written as DNA, the CDR3 is TGCAGTGCTAGAGATCACTGGGACAAAGCAGGGGCCAACGTCCTGACTTTC.

This chain connects TRBV6-6 to TRBJ2-7, with D tentatively TRBD2 (5 bases). There are 14 residues in the CDR3. Trimming stripped 8 bases from V and 1 base from J, with 15 bases between. Germline V lookup: CDR1 MNHNY, CDR2 SVGAGI (reference sequence). CDR3 DNA sequence: TGTGCCAGCTCCCCCGGGGATAATTCCTACGAGCAGTACTTC. This codes for CASSPGDNSYEQYF.

The chain carries TRBV6-6 and TRBJ2-7, with 8 bases aligning to TRBD2. V lost 6 bases to trimming and J lost 7 bases; unmatched junction nucleotides: 14. CDR3 size: 15 residues. Germline V gives CDR1 MNHNY, CDR2 SVGAGI (reference sequence). CDR3 nucleotides: TGTGCCAGCAGCTTATATAGCGGGGCTGCTCTGGAGCAGTACTTC. Translating gives CASSLYSGAALEQYF.

The V gene is TRBV6-1, the J gene TRBJ1-6; D gene uncertain. V was pared by 3 bases and J by 13 bases, with 1 base between. The CDR3 is 9 residues long. Per the germline V gene, CDR1 is MNHNS and CDR2 is SASEGT. CDR3: CASSDPLHF. CDR3 in DNA: TGTGCCAGCAGTGATCCCCTCCACTTT.

To note about this clonotype: The junction departs from the called germline gene at one end, perhaps through a read error. This sequence joins TRBV5-1 and TRBJ1-2; 7 bases line up with TRBD1. The CDR3 is 15 amino acids. Germline loops: CDR1 SGHRS, CDR2 YFSETQ. CDR3 sequence: CASTSRPGTDYGCTF. The CDR3 DNA sequence: TGCGCCAGCACTAGCCGACCGGGGACAGACTATGGCTGCACCTTC. Full variable domain (rest looked up from reference TRBV5-1 and TRBJ1-2): KAGVTQTPRYLIKTRGQQVTLSCSPISGHRSVSWYQQTPGQGLQFLFEYFSETQRNKGNFPGRFSGRQFSNSRSEMNVSTLELGDSALYLCASTSRPGTDYGCTFGSGTRLTVV.

For this clonotype: Germline is not matched at one junction end, which may reflect a read error. This rearrangement joins TRBV20-1 to TRBJ2-7; the D is unclear. The CDR3 spans 12 residues. Germline V gene sequence: CDR1 DFQATT, CDR2 SNEGSKA (reference sequence). In DNA form, the CDR3 reads TGCAGTGTTGAGGCGCAAGCCTACGGGCAGTACTTC. Translation: CSVEAQAYGQYF.

The rearrangement joins TRBV30 to TRBJ2-7, with 7 bases fitting TRBD2. This CDR3 has 14 amino acids. V lost 5 bases and J lost 6; bases outside the gene matches: 13. In germline, CDR1 is GTSNPN, CDR2 SVGIG (reference sequence). CDR3 coding DNA: TGTGCCTGGGATCGCGGGGGAGGGAGGCTCGAGCAGTACTTC. It specifies CAWDRGGGRLEQYF.

CDR3 in DNA: TGTGCCAGCAGCCAAGTTGAAACAGCGGGAGATTTCAGGTACGAGCAGTACTTC. Translating gives CASSQVETAGDFRYEQYF. The chain employs TRBV4-2 and TRBJ2-5; 8 bases match TRBD2. The DNA end lines up better with TRBJ2-7; the J call may be wrong. The V gene's germline CDR1 is LGHNA and CDR2 YNFKEQ. This CDR3 is 18 amino acids long.

The chain uses TRBV7-9 and TRBJ2-1; 9 nucleotides align to TRBD1. Germline V CDR1 and CDR2: SEHNR, FQNEAQ (reference sequence). This CDR3 has 17 residues. The junction had 15 bases not matched to a gene; V was cut back by 5 bases and J by 7 bases. This CDR3 is CASSPPRGGQGMNEQFF. The CDR3 bases are TGTGCCAGCAGCCCCCCACGAGGGGGACAGGGAATGAATGAGCAGTTCTTC.

The chain couples TRBV6-1 to TRBJ1-2; D might be TRBD1 (5 bases). Trimming cost V 0 bases and J 1 base, with 9 bases left between them. The germline V gene has CDR1 MNHNS and CDR2 SASEGT. CDR3 length: 15 amino acids. This chain's CDR3 is CASSEAGGINYGYTF. The DNA for the CDR3 is TGTGCCAGCAGTGAAGCGGGGGGAATTAACTATGGCTACACCTTC.

Of note for this clonotype: The junction and the germline gene differ at one end; a read error may be behind it. The chain has TRBV19 and TRBJ2-1; 9 bases agree with TRBD2. Germline loops: CDR1 LNHDA, CDR2 SQIVND (reference sequence). This CDR3 has 13 amino acids. The DNA for the CDR3 is TGTGCCAGTAGGATAGCGGGAGCGGTTGAGCAGTTCTTC. It translates to CASRIAGAVEQFF.

The chain couples TRBV29-1 to TRBJ2-7; 7 nucleotides agree with TRBD1. This CDR3 spans 14 amino acids. The germline gives CDR1 SQVTM, CDR2 ANQGSEA. After removal of 7 bases from V and 5 bases from J, the junction contained 14 bases not matched to a gene. CDR3 sequence (DNA): TGCAGCGCACAGGGGCATCGGAATAGAAACGAGCAGTACTTC. This sequence encodes CSAQGHRNRNEQYF.

This clonotype has a handful of counts. This chain uses TRBV27 with TRBJ2-1; 10 bases agree with TRBD2. Germline CDR1 and CDR2: MNHEY and SMNVEV (reference sequence). The CDR3 covers 14 residues. Trimming cost V 4 bases and J 6 bases; bases outside gene matches: 3. This chain's CDR3 is CASSSTSGPNEQFF. In DNA, the CDR3 is TGTGCCAGCAGTTCGACTAGCGGGCCCAATGAGCAGTTCTTC.

The chain combines TRBV27 with TRBJ1-4; a possible D gene is TRBD1 (5 bases). The germline gives CDR1 MNHEY, CDR2 SMNVEV (reference sequence). Trimming stripped 5 bases from V and 5 bases from J, with 15 bases between. This CDR3 has 15 residues. Written as DNA, the CDR3 is TGTGCCAGCAGTCCCGTGGGGGAAGCCAATGAAAAACTGTTTTTT. Its protein product is CASSPVGEANEKLFF.

The chain carries TRBV20-1 and TRBJ1-1, with TRBD1 as a possible D gene (5 bases). The germline V gene encodes CDR1 DFQATT and CDR2 SNEGSKA (reference sequence). The CDR3 consists of 15 residues. Trimming removed 1 base at V and 4 bases at J, with 16 bases between. The CDR3 protein is CSARGARGPRTEAFF. Written as DNA, the CDR3 is TGCAGTGCTAGAGGGGCGCGGGGCCCCCGCACTGAAGCTTTCTTT.

The chain carries TRBV25-1 and TRBJ2-1, with 7 bases lining up with TRBD2. The junction had 5 bases not matched to a gene; V was cut back by 1 base and J by 5 bases. The CDR3 is made up of 15 amino acids. Germline CDR1 and CDR2: MGHDK and SYGVNS. This CDR3 reads CASSELVAGDNEQFF. DNA of the CDR3: TGTGCCAGCAGTGAATTGGTAGCGGGCGACAATGAGCAGTTCTTC.

This clonotype was observed a few times. This sequence joins TRBV3-1 and TRBJ2-1; 8 bases line up with TRBD2. Germline CDR1 and CDR2: LGHDT and YNNKEL (reference sequence). The J segment lost 2 bases and the V segment lost 0 bases, leaving 3 bases of the junction unmatched. The CDR3 is 16 amino acids. The CDR3 loop is CASSQDRREAYNEQFF. The DNA for the CDR3 is TGTGCCAGCAGCCAAGATAGGCGGGAGGCCTACAATGAGCAGTTCTTC.

The chain is built from TRBV29-1 and TRBJ1-4; D call uncertain. The length of the CDR3 is 12 residues. V lost 7 bases and J 0 bases, leaving 6 bases between the germline ends. Germline lookup yields CDR1 SQVTM and CDR2 ANQGSEA. CDR3 nucleotides: TGCAGCGCGGGAGCAACTAATGAAAAACTGTTTTTT. Its translation: CSAGATNEKLFF.